This T cell receptor (beta chain) emerged from a study of metastatic and nonmetastatic thyroid tumors. TCRdb re-analyzed the PCR reads through MiXCR. The sample yields 26,000 or so clones, around a sixth seen once. The entire patient cohort was treatment-naive prior to thyroid surgery. This clone has at least ten counts. There are 14 residues in the CDR3. Germline values: CDR1 LNHDA, CDR2 SQIVND (reference sequence). Trimming cost V 4 bases and J 1 base, with 11 bases left between them. The rearrangement uses TRBV19 and TRBJ2-7; D gene unclear. Sequencing was carried out using blood. The clonotype comes from a female donor with papillary thyroid cancer or a benign thyroid nodule (not recorded which). Some clones in this sample may be carry-over from other donors' samples. The CDR3 sequence: CASSTPGKSYEQYF. In DNA form, the CDR3 reads TGTGCCAGTAGTACCCCGGGCAAATCCTACGAGCAGTACTTC.